These 14 T cell receptor beta chains were sequenced from one sample in a study of T cells in Graves' hyperthyroidism and ophthalmopathy. Amplification yielded TCR beta CDR3 regions, with RNA transcripts as the source. The HTBI primer set drove a first-round RT-PCR of the TCR CDR3. TCRdb processed the multiplex PCR reads anew with MiXCR; each CDR3 protein has one entry. This sample has some 200,000 distinct CDR3 sequences, with over 15% found just once. The material sequenced was blood. The receptors come from a man in his fifties with Graves' hyperthyroidism.

The V gene is TRBV11-3, the J gene TRBJ2-1; D may match TRBD1 or TRBD2 (5 bases each). The germline V and J ends were trimmed by 5 bases and 4 bases, with 15 bases remaining between them. CDR3 length: 15 amino acids. Per germline, CDR1 SGHNT and CDR2 YENEEA. The CDR3 loop is CASSPFSGQYNEQFF. The CDR3 DNA follows: TGTGCCAGCAGCCCCTTCAGCGGACAATACAATGAGCAGTTCTTC.

Many counts were recorded for this clonotype. The V gene is TRBV27, the J gene TRBJ2-1; D not resolved. The CDR3 has 15 residues. Germline V gives CDR1 MNHEY, CDR2 SMNVEV (reference sequence). The V end lost 2 bases, the J end lost 4 bases, and 12 bases lay between the germline ends. The CDR3: CASSLSWTGYNEQFF. The CDR3 DNA is TGTGCCAGCAGTTTAAGCTGGACCGGTTACAATGAGCAGTTCTTC.

CDR3 residues: CASSPRVVRDTEAFF. CDR3 bases: TGTGCCAGCAGCCCCCGTGTGGTAAGGGACACTGAAGCTTTCTTT. V and J are TRBV7-2 and TRBJ1-1; no clear D gene. The CDR3 runs to 15 residues. CDR1 and CDR2 from the germline V gene are SGHTA and FQGNSA. Trimming took 5 bases from V and 3 from J, leaving 16 bases between them.

This clonotype came up many times. V is TRBV3-1 and J is TRBJ2-1; D is undetermined. The CDR3 sequence is 12 residues long. The V end lost 5 bases, the J end lost 4 bases, and 6 bases lay between the germline ends. Germline lookup yields CDR1 LGHDT and CDR2 YNNKEL (reference sequence). CDR3 amino acids: CASSGGYNEQFF. The CDR3 coding sequence is TGTGCCAGCAGCGGCGGATACAATGAGCAGTTCTTC.

Concerning this clonotype: A much larger clone lies one base from this, so it may be a read error. The V and J genes are TRBV2 and TRBJ2-2; D remains ambiguous. V lost 5 bases, J lost 4 bases, and 8 bases lay in between. The CDR3 runs 13 residues. Germline V gene data show CDR1 as SNHLY and CDR2 as FYNNEI. CDR3 DNA sequence: TGTGCCAGCAGTTACGACGCCACCGGGGAGCTGTTTTTT. It is translated as CASSYDATGELFF.

V gene TRBV5-1 combines with J gene TRBJ1-1; tentative D call: TRBD1 (5 bases). Between the trimmed V and J ends, which lost 8 bases and 1 base, there was a span of 6 bases. This CDR3 is built from 11 residues. The germline V gene has CDR1 SGHRS and CDR2 YFSETQ. Here the CDR3 DNA reads TGCGCCAGTACAGGGAACACTGAAGCTTTCTTT. Protein product: CASTGNTEAFF.

This clonotype was observed a few times. V gene TRBV12-3 or TRBV12-4 combines with J gene TRBJ1-5, with 9 nucleotides matching TRBD1. The CDR3 covers 17 residues. The V segment lost 0 bases and the J segment 7 bases; nucleotides outside the gene matches: 10. The CDR3 bases are TGTGCCAGCAGTTTAGCCCCGGGACAGGGTAGTAGGCAGCCCCAGCATTTT. Its translation is CASSLAPGQGSRQPQHF.

The chain is built from TRBV7-8 and TRBJ2-5; TRBD2 agrees at 14 bases. There are 17 residues in the CDR3. Germline V CDR1 and CDR2: SGHVS, FQNEAQ. V shed 2 bases, J shed 7 bases, and the junction held 9 bases outside the gene matches. This CDR3 reads CASSLIAWGTSGRTQYF. The DNA of the CDR3 is TGTGCCAGCAGCTTAATAGCTTGGGGGACTAGCGGGAGGACCCAGTACTTC.

The CDR3 is CASSQGGFWTEAFF. The DNA for the CDR3 is TGCGCCAGCAGCCAAGGCGGGTTTTGGACTGAAGCTTTCTTT. The rearrangement links TRBV4-1 to TRBJ1-1, with D unresolved. CDR1 and CDR2 from the germline V gene are MGHRA and YSYEKL. Trimming took off 1 base at V and 5 bases at J, with 11 bases between the two ends. The CDR3 spans 14 residues.

The table lists this clonotype with a few counts. The genes are TRBV6-1 and TRBJ1-5; unclear D gene. Germline CDR1 MNHNS, CDR2 SASEGT. The CDR3 has 12 residues. The V and J ends lost 1 base and 3 bases respectively, with 1 base between them. DNA of the CDR3: TGTGCCAGCAGTGAAGTCAATCAGCCCCAGCATTTT. Encoded protein: CASSEVNQPQHF.

This clonotype was seen repeatedly, ten times or more. This sequence joins TRBV11-1 and TRBJ2-3; tentative D call: TRBD1 (5 bases). The V gene lost 5 bases and the J gene lost 4 bases, with 13 bases spanning the gap. The CDR3 spans 14 residues. CDR1 and CDR2 (germline): SGHAT, FQDESV (reference sequence). The CDR3 DNA reads as TGTGCCAGCAGCCCCGAAGGGGCTCCAGATACGCAGTATTTT. Its protein product is CASSPEGAPDTQYF.

This clonotype was counted at least ten times. The chain has TRBV5-8 and TRBJ2-7; tentative D call: TRBD2 (5 bases). Between the trimmed V and J ends, which lost 1 base and 5 bases, there was a span of 7 bases. This CDR3 has 12 residues. The V gene's germline CDR1 is SGHTS and CDR2 YDEGEE. CDR3 DNA sequence: TGTGCCAGCAGCTTGTTCGGGGACGAGCAGTACTTC. Translating gives CASSLFGDEQYF.

The rearrangement uses TRBV5-8 and TRBJ2-3; TRBD2 matches at 8 bases. The CDR3 is 15 amino acids. The V gene's germline CDR1 is SGHTS and CDR2 YDEGEE. V was clipped by 5 bases and J by 5 bases; unmatched bases: 10. The CDR3 DNA follows: TGTGCCAGCAGGTCGGCCGGGACTAGACTAGATACGCAGTATTTT. Its protein is CASRSAGTRLDTQYF.

On this clonotype: A much larger clone differs from this one at a single base, so this may be a read error. No DNA is shown, since the ends of the CDR3 on it are uncertain; the CDR3 is the one TCRdb lists. The rearrangement joins TRBV6-1 to TRBJ2-7; TRBD1, the D gene given by the table, was not confirmed from the DNA. Including both end residues, the CDR3 is 15 amino acids long. Looked up from germline, CDR1 is MNHNS and CDR2 is SASEGT. This chain's CDR3 is CASSEVGRGTYERYF.